One sample yielded the 31 T cell receptor beta chains listed below, sequenced in a study of radiotherapy plus CTLA-4 blockade in lung cancer. Produced via immunoSEQ multiplex PCR; TCRdb's table is partial and in-frame only. The sample includes 100,000 to 150,000 clones, approximately 90% of them seen just once. Source: peripheral blood, taken from a patient treated with radiotherapy plus ipilimumab. These receptors came from a human donor with non-small cell lung cancer that progressed on radiotherapy plus ipilimumab.

The chain has TRBV6-5 and TRBJ1-2; perhaps TRBD1 as D (6 bases). This CDR3 is built from 16 residues. V was cut by 0 bases and J by 3 bases, with 14 bases left in between. Germline assignment: CDR1 MNHEY and CDR2 SVGAGI. This chain's CDR3 is CASSYSGGTPYYGYTF. The CDR3 DNA follows: TGTGCCAGCAGTTACTCGGGCGGGACACCTTACTATGGCTACACCTTC.

The rearrangement joins TRBV18 to TRBJ2-3; D uncertain. Germline CDR1 KGHSH, CDR2 LQKENI. This CDR3 has 13 amino acids. V was clipped by 1 base and J by 2 bases, with 4 bases between them. The CDR3, as DNA: TGTGCCAGCTCACCACTATCCACAGATACGCAGTATTTT. Translation: CASSPLSTDTQYF. The whole variable domain, remainder taken from reference TRBV18 and TRBJ2-3, is NAGVMQNPRHLVRRRGQEARLRCSPMKGHSHVYWYRQLPEEGLKFMVYLQKENIIDESGMPKERFSAEFPKEGPSILRIQQVVRGDSAAYFCASSPLSTDTQYFGPGTRLTVL.

The chain uses TRBV4-2 and TRBJ2-1, with TRBD2 matching over 10 bases. The CDR3 totals 19 residues. With 0 bases clipped from V and 5 bases from J, the junction kept 13 bases outside the gene matches. CDR1 LGHNA and CDR2 YNFKEQ come from the germline V gene. The CDR3 protein is CASSQDSLAGVGWDNEQFF. The CDR3 DNA reads TGTGCCAGCAGCCAAGATAGTCTAGCGGGAGTTGGGTGGGACAATGAGCAGTTCTTC.

This chain joins TRBV2 and TRBJ2-2; weak D call: TRBD2 (6 bases). This CDR3 has 17 residues. With 3 bases removed from V and 2 bases from J, the gap between germline ends came to 16 bases. Looked up from germline, CDR1 is SNHLY and CDR2 is FYNNEI. This chain's CDR3 is CASSDDRELVNTGELFF. CDR3 DNA sequence: TGTGCCAGCAGTGATGATCGGGAGTTAGTTAACACCGGGGAGCTGTTTTTT.

This clone was observed a single time. The rearrangement joins TRBV2 to TRBJ2-7; TRBD2 aligns across 7 bases. Germline V lookup: CDR1 SNHLY, CDR2 FYNNEI. Losses at the gene ends were 8 bases for V and 2 bases for J; bases not matched to a gene: 9. The CDR3 consists of 14 residues. The DNA for the CDR3 is TGTGCCAGCTGGCGGGAGACGGTAGCCTACGAGCAGTACTTC. Translating it yields CASWRETVAYEQYF.

The J gene is TRBJ1-1, the V gene TRBV5-4, with D hard to call. The CDR3 is made up of 13 amino acids. CDR1 SGHNT and CDR2 YYREEE come from the germline V gene (reference sequence). Between the trimmed V and J ends, which lost 0 bases and 4 bases, there was a span of 7 bases. CDR3 coding DNA: TGTGCCAGCAGCTTGGAGCGTACCACTGAAGCTTTCTTT. This sequence encodes CASSLERTTEAFF.

This clone was detected a few times. CDR3 coding DNA: TGTGCCACCAGCAGAGACGGCGGCGCCTACGAGCAGTACTTC. As protein: CATSRDGGAYEQYF. This chain links TRBV15 with TRBJ2-7; no reliable D call. Trimming stripped 0 bases from V and 2 bases from J, with 8 bases between. Germline lookup yields CDR1 LNHNV and CDR2 YYDKDF (reference sequence). The CDR3 extends over 14 amino acids. The full variable domain, completed using reference TRBV15 and TRBJ2-7, is DAMVIQNPRYQVTQFGKPVTLSCSQTLNHNVMYWYQQKSSQAPKLLFHYYDKDFNNEADTPDNFQSRRPNTSFCFLDIRSPGLGDTAMYLCATSRDGGAYEQYFGPGTRLTVT.

The chain joins TRBV6-5 to TRBJ1-5; 7 positions agree with TRBD1. Germline trimming cut 8 bases from V and 3 bases from J; bases unmatched to any gene: 7. CDR3 length: 14 amino acids. Germline CDR1 and CDR2: MNHEY and SVGAGI. CDR3 loop: CASREGGDNQPQHF. The CDR3 coding sequence is TGTGCCAGCCGAGAAGGGGGCGACAATCAGCCCCAGCATTTT.

The chain recombines TRBV9 with TRBJ1-1; D gene ambiguous. The CDR3 totals 17 residues. Germline CDR1 is SGDLS and CDR2 is YYNGEE. Between the trimmed V and J ends, which lost 4 bases and 1 base, there was a span of 20 bases. CDR3 loop: CASSPYMVWSTNTEAFF. The DNA for the CDR3 is TGTGCCAGCAGCCCGTATATGGTCTGGTCGACGAACACTGAAGCTTTCTTT. The full variable domain, rest sourced from reference TRBV9 and TRBJ1-1, is DSGVTQTPKHLITATGQRVTLRCSPRSGDLSVYWYQQSLDQGLQFLIQYYNGEERAKGNILERFSAQQFPDLHSELNLSSLELGDSALYFCASSPYMVWSTNTEAFFGQGTRLTVV.

The chain is built from TRBV6-5 and TRBJ1-1, with no clear D. Looked up from germline, CDR1 is MNHEY and CDR2 is SVGAGI. The CDR3 loop spans 13 amino acids. V was shortened by 5 bases and J by 6 bases, with 13 bases between the two germline ends. Here the CDR3 reads CASSHNGRAEAFF. CDR3 bases: TGTGCCAGCAGTCACAACGGGCGGGCTGAAGCTTTCTTT.

The rearrangement joins TRBV29-1 to TRBJ2-1, with D tentatively TRBD1 or TRBD2 (6 bases each). The germline V gene has CDR1 SQVTM and CDR2 ANQGSEA. The CDR3 runs 18 residues. The V end was cut by 3 bases, the J end by 6 bases, with 27 bases between. The CDR3 sequence: CSVDGDDRTNFHLNEQFF. The CDR3 DNA follows: TGCAGCGTTGACGGGGATGACAGGACTAACTTTCACCTCAATGAGCAGTTCTTC.

This chain links TRBV7-6 with TRBJ2-1; the match to TRBD2 covers 12 bases. The germline V gene has CDR1 SGHVS and CDR2 FNYEAQ. The V gene end was trimmed by 5 bases and the J gene end by 7 bases; junction bases not matched to a gene: 15. The CDR3 covers 18 residues. CDR3 bases: TGTGCCAGCAGCATCACCCCCCCTAGCGGGAGGGATTGGAATGAGCAGTTCTTC. Protein: CASSITPPSGRDWNEQFF.

This rearrangement joins TRBV2 to TRBJ2-1, with 13 bases aligning to TRBD2. Germline assignment: CDR1 SNHLY and CDR2 FYNNEI. CDR3 length: 15 residues. The V gene end was trimmed by 5 bases and the J gene end by 9 bases; junction bases not matched to a gene: 7. The CDR3 nucleotides are TGTGCCAGCAGTCGGACTAGCGGGAGTGAGGGTGAGCAGTTCTTC. It encodes CASSRTSGSEGEQFF.

The chain links TRBV27 to TRBJ2-1, with 8 nucleotides matching TRBD2. The ends lost 5 bases at V and 7 bases at J; junction bases unmatched: 10. Germline assignment: CDR1 MNHEY and CDR2 SMNVEV (reference sequence). CDR3 length: 15 residues. The CDR3 DNA sequence: TGTGCCAGCAGTCCGGGAGGGAGAGGAACTAATGAGCAGTTCTTC. The encoded protein is CASSPGGRGTNEQFF.

This chain connects TRBV19 to TRBJ2-4, with 9 positions matching TRBD2. CDR1 is LNHDA and CDR2 is SQIVND in the germline V gene (reference sequence). V shed 4 bases and J 0 bases; nucleotides not matched to a gene: 16. CDR3 length: 20 amino acids. This chain's CDR3 is CASSTLQAGGGFRAKNIQYF. Here the CDR3 DNA reads TGTGCCAGTAGTACCCTCCAAGCGGGAGGAGGGTTCCGAGCCAAAAACATTCAGTACTTC.

This chain uses TRBV5-1 with TRBJ2-1; 10 bases match TRBD1. With V trimmed by 3 bases and J by 6 bases, 9 bases remained unmatched. Germline assignment: CDR1 SGHRS and CDR2 YFSETQ. The CDR3 sequence is 16 residues long. CDR3 DNA: TGCGCCAGCAGCTACTCACCGGGACAGGGGTTCAATGAGCAGTTCTTC. Translation: CASSYSPGQGFNEQFF.

V gene TRBV19 combines with J gene TRBJ2-1; 9 bases match TRBD2. From germline, CDR1 is LNHDA and CDR2 SQIVND (reference sequence). CDR3 length: 18 amino acids. V lost 1 base to trimming and J lost 2 bases; unmatched junction nucleotides: 9. The CDR3 DNA sequence: TGTGCCAGTAGTATAGGGCGGATAGCGGGAGCTACCTACAATGAGCAGTTCTTC. Translating gives CASSIGRIAGATYNEQFF.

Only one count was recorded for this clone. The chain carries TRBV18 and TRBJ2-5; TRBD2 aligns across 7 bases. Germline-derived CDR1 and CDR2 are KGHSH and LQKENI. V shed 4 bases, J shed 3 bases, and the junction held 2 bases outside the gene matches. The CDR3 covers 13 residues. CDR3 in amino acids: CASSRGGEETQYF. The CDR3 DNA follows: TGTGCCAGCTCACGGGGGGGAGAAGAGACCCAGTACTTC. Combining the CDR3 with reference TRBV18 and TRBJ2-5 gives the whole variable domain NAGVMQNPRHLVRRRGQEARLRCSPMKGHSHVYWYRQLPEEGLKFMVYLQKENIIDESGMPKERFSAEFPKEGPSILRIQQVVRGDSAAYFCASSRGGEETQYFGPGTRLLVL.

The chain combines TRBV7-9 with TRBJ2-7; either TRBD1 or TRBD2 may supply D (7 bases each). Germline V CDR1 and CDR2: SEHNR, FQNEAQ (reference sequence). Trimming removed 4 bases at V and 5 bases at J, with 18 bases between. There are 15 residues in the CDR3. The DNA for the CDR3 is TGTGCCAGCAGCTCCAGGGGAGGGGGCCAGGACGAGCAGTACTTC. Its protein is CASSSRGGGQDEQYF.

The CDR3 DNA is TGTGCCAGTAGTCCAAAGGAACTTTGGGAGACCCAGTACTTC. Translating it yields CASSPKELWETQYF. The chain links TRBV19 to TRBJ2-5, with D unresolved. This CDR3 is built from 14 residues. Germline values: CDR1 LNHDA, CDR2 SQIVND (reference sequence). The ends were cut back, 5 bases at V and 5 bases at J, with 15 bases in the middle.

The chain is built from TRBV13 and TRBJ2-3; maybe TRBD2 (5 bases). CDR3 size: 13 residues. The germline gives CDR1 PRHDT, CDR2 FYEKMQ (reference sequence). The V end was cut by 0 bases, the J end by 6 bases, with 7 bases between. DNA of the CDR3: TGTGCCAGCAGCTTAGGCCGAGGGGATACGCAGTATTTT. Translated: CASSLGRGDTQYF.

This clone was recorded a few times. This chain links TRBV19 with TRBJ2-7, with D unclear. V gave up 3 bases and J gave up 6 bases, with 12 bases separating them. This CDR3 comprises 13 residues. The germline V gene encodes CDR1 LNHDA and CDR2 SQIVND (reference sequence). CDR3 protein: CASSIAQSAEQYF. For the CDR3, the DNA is TGTGCCAGTAGTATCGCGCAGTCTGCCGAGCAGTACTTC.

The chain carries TRBV18 and TRBJ2-1; TRBD1 aligns across 8 bases. Unmatched junction bases numbered 14, after V lost 6 bases and J lost 7 bases. Germline assignment: CDR1 KGHSH and CDR2 LQKENI. The CDR3 covers 16 residues. The CDR3 region is CASSPLRTGSVNEQFF. For the CDR3, the DNA is TGTGCCAGCTCTCCCCTTCGGACAGGGTCGGTTAATGAGCAGTTCTTC.

About this clone: In the same sample, other DNA sequences code for this CDR3. The chain combines TRBV27 with TRBJ2-3, with 8 bases matching TRBD2. The CDR3 length is 15 residues. V shed 6 bases and J 7 bases; nucleotides not matched to a gene: 12. Germline assignment: CDR1 MNHEY and CDR2 SMNVEV (reference sequence). The CDR3 DNA reads as TGTGCCAGCAGCCTCACTAGCGGACCTGGGAATACGCAGTATTTT. Its protein product is CASSLTSGPGNTQYF.

This clone showed up just once. The chain is built from TRBV1 and TRBJ2-7; the tabulated D call, TRBD1, remains unverified against the DNA. TRBV1 is listed as a pseudogene. This CDR3 has 15 residues. The CDR3 loop reads CTSRQAQGQDYEQYF. CDR3 coding DNA: TGCACCAGCAGGCAAGCGCAGGGGCAGGACTACGAGCAGTACTTC.

The V call is TRBV11-2, the J call TRBJ2-7; a weak D match, TRBD2 (5 bases). The CDR3 length is 15 residues. Germline CDR1 and CDR2: SGHAT and FQNNGV. The V end was cut by 0 bases, the J end by 3 bases, with 12 bases between. The CDR3 reads CASSLDGGSHYEQYF. The CDR3 DNA reads TGTGCCAGCAGCTTAGATGGTGGGAGTCACTACGAGCAGTACTTC.

The chain combines TRBV27 with TRBJ2-1; D remains ambiguous. Between the trimmed V and J ends, which lost 9 bases and 2 bases, there was a span of 14 bases. Germline V gene data show CDR1 as MNHEY and CDR2 as SMNVEV (reference sequence). The CDR3 totals 14 residues. In DNA form, the CDR3 reads TGTGCCAGTGGGTTTGTCCGTGCCTACAATGAGCAGTTCTTC. This encodes CASGFVRAYNEQFF.

The chain links TRBV29-1 to TRBJ1-1; 9 bases line up with TRBD1. CDR1 is SQVTM, CDR2 ANQGSEA, per germline. Trimming cost V 6 bases and J 4 bases; bases outside gene matches: 6. The length of the CDR3 is 13 residues. In nucleotides, the CDR3 is TGCAGCGTGCTGGACAGGGGCGGCACTGAAGCTTTCTTT. This encodes CSVLDRGGTEAFF.

The chain joins TRBV20-1 to TRBJ2-3; the match to TRBD1 covers 7 bases. V shed 5 bases and J 14 bases; nucleotides not matched to a gene: 10. Germline V lookup: CDR1 DFQATT, CDR2 SNEGSKA (reference sequence). The CDR3 has 11 amino acids. CDR3 sequence reads: CSALTGDVWYF. The CDR3 coding sequence is TGCAGTGCTTTAACAGGGGACGTCTGGTATTTT.

The genes are TRBV2 and TRBJ1-1; D might be TRBD1 (6 bases). Trimming shortened V by 4 bases and J by 1 base, and 10 bases separated the two germline ends. CDR3 length equals 14 residues. Germline CDR1 reads SNHLY; CDR2 reads FYNNEI. This CDR3 reads CASSADSPNTEAFF. CDR3 DNA: TGTGCCAGCAGTGCGGACAGTCCGAACACTGAAGCTTTCTTT.

The J gene is TRBJ2-3, the V gene TRBV5-1, with 9 bases fitting TRBD2. Germline loops: CDR1 SGHRS, CDR2 YFSETQ. Trimming took 4 bases from V and 4 from J; bases not matched to a gene: 13. The CDR3 totals 17 residues. The CDR3, as DNA: TGCGCCAGCAGCCTGGTTTCTAGCGGGATTGGAGCAGATACGCAGTATTTT. This codes for CASSLVSSGIGADTQYF.